Below are 19 T cell receptor beta chains sequenced from a single sample in a study of control samples from healthy donors and cancer patients. Clones were sequenced by immunoSEQ multiplex PCR, and TCRdb holds only the in-frame ones, with some missing. The repertoire holds about 99,000 clones, with around 89% as singletons. Material for sequencing was PBMCs. The receptors were gathered from a man between 60 and 75 years old with lung cancer.

This chain uses TRBV24-1 with TRBJ2-6; no clear D. Trimming left V 2 bases short and J 4 bases short, with 5 bases between. This CDR3 region has 14 residues. Germline-derived CDR1 and CDR2 are KGHDR and SFDVKD. DNA for the CDR3: TGTGCCACCAGTGATTCCTTGGGGGCCAACGTCCTGACTTTC. Translating it yields CATSDSLGANVLTF.

The rearrangement uses TRBV5-5 and TRBJ2-1; perhaps TRBD1 as D (6 bases). The germline V gene has CDR1 SGHKS and CDR2 YYEKEE (reference sequence). The CDR3 extends over 16 amino acids. The V and J ends lost 4 bases and 2 bases respectively, with 16 bases between them. The CDR3 is CASSPGQQAPYNEQFF. The CDR3 region has the DNA TGTGCCAGCAGCCCTGGACAGCAAGCTCCCTACAATGAGCAGTTCTTC.

The chain recombines TRBV18 with TRBJ1-6; a possible D gene is TRBD1 (5 bases). The germline V and J ends were trimmed by 6 bases and 4 bases, with 22 bases remaining between them. This CDR3 has 18 amino acids. The germline V gene encodes CDR1 KGHSH and CDR2 LQKENI. CDR3 protein: CASSQQATRQGYNSPLHF. The CDR3 DNA sequence: TGTGCCAGCTCTCAACAGGCGACTCGTCAGGGTTATAATTCACCCCTCCACTTT.

The chain is built from TRBV3-1 (or the pseudogene TRBV3-2) and TRBJ1-6; 7 bases match TRBD1. Germline assignment: CDR1 LGHDT and CDR2 YNNKEL (reference sequence). The CDR3 is 14 residues long. V gave up 2 bases and J gave up 10 bases; unmatched junction bases: 5. DNA of the CDR3: TGTGCCAGCAGCCAAAACCGACAGGGATCACCCCTCCACTTT. Its translation is CASSQNRQGSPLHF.

This chain connects TRBV27 to TRBJ1-1, with D hard to call. Germline V lookup: CDR1 MNHEY, CDR2 SMNVEV (reference sequence). The V gene lost 5 bases and the J gene lost 1 base, with 20 bases spanning the gap. The CDR3 runs 17 residues. The CDR3 spells CASSPLTPRRENTEAFF. CDR3 nucleotide sequence: TGTGCCAGCAGTCCGCTCACACCCCGACGGGAGAACACTGAAGCTTTCTTT.

The rearrangement links TRBV7-3 to TRBJ2-2; D unclear. There are 17 residues in the CDR3. Per the germline V gene, CDR1 is SGHTA and CDR2 is FQGTGA. The V end was cut by 3 bases, the J end by 3 bases, with 17 bases between. CDR3 sequence: CASSLRLPLFYTGELFF. DNA for the CDR3: TGTGCCAGCAGCTTGCGACTCCCTTTATTTTACACCGGGGAGCTGTTTTTT.

This clone was detected only a few times. The CDR3 DNA is TGTGCCATCAGTGAAGGTTTTGACAGGTCTCAGCCCCAGCATTTT. This sequence encodes CAISEGFDRSQPQHF. The rearrangement links TRBV10-3 to TRBJ1-5, with TRBD1 as a possible D gene (6 bases). CDR3 length: 15 amino acids. CDR1 is ENHRY, CDR2 SYGVKD, per germline. V was cut by 3 bases and J by 6 bases, with 15 bases left in between.

In this sample, this clone turned up once. J is TRBJ2-5 and V is TRBV5-6; the D is unclear. The germline gives CDR1 SGHDT, CDR2 YYEEEE. Trimming removed 2 bases from V and 3 bases from J, with 8 bases in between. This CDR3 contains 13 residues. CDR3 residues: CASSFTVKETQYF. Here the CDR3 DNA reads TGTGCCAGCAGCTTTACAGTTAAAGAGACCCAGTACTTC.

The chain uses TRBV12-5 and TRBJ2-6, with 12 bases that match TRBD1. The V gene's germline CDR1 is LGHNT and CDR2 FRNRAP. The CDR3 runs 18 residues. With V trimmed by 5 bases and J by 2 bases, 7 bases remained unmatched. For the CDR3, the DNA is TGTGCTAGTGGTGGGGGACAGGGGGCCGGCGCTGGGGCCAACGTCCTGACTTTC. Its protein is CASGGGQGAGAGANVLTF. Using reference TRBV12-5 and TRBJ2-6 for the parts outside the CDR3, the full variable domain is DARVTQTPRHKVTEMGQEVTMRCQPILGHNTVFWYRQTMMQGLELLAYFRNRAPLDDSGMPKDRFSAEMPDATLATLKIQPSEPRDSAVYFCASGGGQGAGAGANVLTFGAGSRLTVL.

The CDR3 protein is CATSDASAPGVYNEQFF. CDR3 bases: TGTGCCACCAGTGATGCCTCCGCGCCTGGGGTCTACAATGAGCAGTTCTTC. The chain employs TRBV24-1 and TRBJ2-1; unclear D gene. V was clipped by 3 bases and J by 3 bases, with 17 bases between them. The CDR3 runs 17 residues. Germline CDR1 KGHDR, CDR2 SFDVKD.

V gene TRBV4-1 combines with J gene TRBJ2-4, with 8 bases that match TRBD2. Germline-derived CDR1 and CDR2 are MGHRA and YSYEKL. With V trimmed by 4 bases and J by 2 bases, 19 bases remained unmatched. This CDR3 contains 20 residues. CDR3 in DNA: TGCGCCAGCAGCCTTGGGAGGGGCGGGGGGCCGAGCTTCTCCAAAAACATTCAGTACTTC. Translated, it gives CASSLGRGGGPSFSKNIQYF.

This chain links TRBV24-1 with TRBJ2-1; D remains unclear. CDR3 length equals 12 residues. V lost 8 bases, J lost 14 bases, and 18 bases lay in between. Germline V gene data show CDR1 as KGHDR and CDR2 as SFDVKD. CDR3 coding DNA: TGTGCCACCACCCGAAGAGGCAGTTCGAAGTTCTTC. Residues: CATTRRGSSKFF.

This clone has a single count. The gene calls are TRBV6-6 and TRBJ1-6; 7 bases match TRBD1. Germline values: CDR1 MNHNY, CDR2 SVGAGI (reference sequence). CDR3 size: 12 residues. Germline trimming cut 6 bases from V and 18 bases from J; bases unmatched to any gene: 11. Here the CDR3 reads CASSGQDDQPHF. The CDR3, as DNA: TGTGCCAGCAGCGGACAGGACGACCAACCCCACTTT.

This chain links TRBV6-4 with TRBJ2-2; D is unresolved. The CDR3 loop spans 13 amino acids. Trimming took off 3 bases at V and 8 bases at J, with 10 bases between the two ends. Germline lookup yields CDR1 MRHNA and CDR2 SNTAGT. The CDR3 here is CASSDQLSGELFF. CDR3 DNA: TGTGCCAGCAGTGATCAGCTTTCGGGGGAGCTGTTTTTT.

This chain links TRBV7-9 with TRBJ2-7, with TRBD2 matching over 7 bases. The CDR3 sequence is 13 residues long. Germline trimming cut 6 bases from V and 3 bases from J; bases unmatched to any gene: 5. Germline CDR1 SEHNR, CDR2 FQNEAQ (reference sequence). The CDR3 DNA sequence: TGTGCCAGCAGGGAGGGACTAAGCTACGAGCAGTACTTC. As protein: CASREGLSYEQYF.

The chain uses TRBV7-9 and TRBJ2-5; D is perhaps TRBD2 (6 bases). Trimming pared 0 bases from V and 1 base from J, leaving 12 bases between. Germline-derived CDR1 and CDR2 are SEHNR and FQNEAQ (reference sequence). The CDR3 totals 16 residues. CDR3: CASSLARSGGQETQYF. The CDR3 nucleotides are TGTGCCAGCAGCTTAGCGAGGTCCGGGGGCCAAGAGACCCAGTACTTC.

The chain links TRBV3-1 (or the pseudogene TRBV3-2) to TRBJ1-5, with TRBD1 matching 11 bases. Germline V gene sequence: CDR1 LGHDT, CDR2 YNNKEL (reference sequence). The CDR3 is 15 residues long. The V and J ends lost 5 bases and 6 bases, in that order; junction bases with no gene match: 6. CDR3 in DNA: TGTGCCAGCAGCTTTGGACAGGGGGCTCGTCAGCCCCAGCATTTT. This encodes CASSFGQGARQPQHF.

CDR3 bases: TGCGCCAGCAGCTATAGGGGCCCAACTAATGAAAAACTGTTTTTT. Its translation is CASSYRGPTNEKLFF. The chain uses TRBV5-1 and TRBJ1-4, with D perhaps TRBD1 (5 bases). This CDR3 spans 15 amino acids. V lost 3 bases, J lost 0 bases, and 9 bases lay in between. Per germline, CDR1 SGHRS and CDR2 YFSETQ.

The chain carries TRBV10-3 and TRBJ1-5, with TRBD1 as a possible D gene (5 bases). CDR1 is ENHRY and CDR2 is SYGVKD in the germline V gene. V dropped 7 bases and J dropped 0 bases, with 19 bases sitting between them. The length of the CDR3 is 17 residues. CDR3 sequence: CAITIRGGINSNQPQHF. CDR3 DNA: TGTGCCATCACAATACGTGGGGGGATTAATAGCAATCAGCCCCAGCATTTT.